Following are 21 T cell receptor beta chains from one sample sequenced in a study of T cells in Graves' hyperthyroidism and ophthalmopathy. TCR beta CDR3 regions were amplified from RNA. The TCR CDR3 was amplified in a first-round RT-PCR using the HTBI primer set. TCRdb re-analysed the multiplex PCR reads in MiXCR, keeping a single row per CDR3 protein. The profile shows about 420,000 distinct CDR3 sequences, about 15% of them singletons. Sequenced sample: blood. Receptor source: a woman younger than 35 with Graves' hyperthyroidism.

This chain links TRBV29-1 with TRBJ1-2; D unclear. This CDR3 is built from 12 residues. CDR1 and CDR2 from the germline V gene are SQVTM and ANQGSEA. Deletions cut 7 bases from V and 4 bases from J, with 13 bases between. The CDR3 spells CSDLGVSYGYTF. The CDR3 region has the DNA TGCAGCGATCTCGGGGTCTCCTATGGCTACACCTTC.

This clonotype was seen only a few times. This chain uses TRBV7-2 with TRBJ2-5; D ambiguous. CDR1 and CDR2 from the germline V gene are SGHTA and FQGNSA. The germline V and J ends were trimmed by 5 bases and 3 bases, with 16 bases remaining between them. CDR3 length: 15 residues. The CDR3 sequence is CASSDSGSMKETQYF. In DNA, the CDR3 is TGTGCCAGCAGCGACTCTGGGTCTATGAAAGAGACCCAGTACTTC.

This clonotype was picked up a small number of times. The rearrangement links TRBV7-9 to TRBJ2-2, with 14 bases lining up with TRBD2. The germline V gene encodes CDR1 SEHNR and CDR2 FQNEAQ (reference sequence). After removal of 4 bases from V and 5 bases from J, the junction contained 15 bases not matched to a gene. The CDR3 covers 20 residues. CDR3 sequence reads: CASSSPKGTSGRGETGELFF. CDR3 sequence (DNA): TGTGCCAGCAGCTCCCCAAAGGGGACTAGCGGGAGAGGGGAAACCGGGGAGCTGTTTTTT.

This clonotype was seen only a few times. This sequence joins TRBV5-6 and TRBJ2-1; D gene ambiguous. V lost 4 bases and J lost 7, with 15 bases in between. Germline V CDR1 and CDR2: SGHDT, YYEEEE. CDR3 length: 14 residues. CDR3 residues: CASSRANAENEQFF. As DNA, the CDR3 is TGTGCCAGCAGCAGGGCGAACGCCGAAAATGAGCAGTTCTTC.

Many counts were recorded for this clonotype. The chain is built from TRBV6-1 and TRBJ1-4, with unresolved D. With 7 bases removed from V and 4 bases from J, the gap between germline ends came to 16 bases. Germline CDR1 MNHNS, CDR2 SASEGT. This CDR3 spans 15 amino acids. CDR3 loop: CASMGGEVFNEKLFF. The DNA of the CDR3 is TGTGCCAGCATGGGCGGAGAGGTATTTAATGAAAAACTGTTTTTT.

This clonotype came up many times. This sequence joins TRBV24-1 and TRBJ2-3; D ambiguous. V was shortened by 3 bases and J by 4 bases, with 7 bases between the two germline ends. Germline V gene lookup returns CDR1 KGHDR and CDR2 SFDVKD. This CDR3 has 13 amino acids. The CDR3 spells CATSDGPPDTQYF. The CDR3 DNA follows: TGTGCCACCAGTGATGGCCCCCCAGATACGCAGTATTTT.

This clonotype was seen at least ten times. V usage is TRBV20-1 and J usage is TRBJ1-5; D uncertain. V lost 0 bases, J lost 5 bases, and 8 bases lay in between. Germline V gives CDR1 DFQATT, CDR2 SNEGSKA (reference sequence). CDR3 length equals 13 residues. CDR3 residues: CSAREGPDQPQHF. Here the CDR3 DNA reads TGCAGTGCTAGAGAAGGCCCGGATCAGCCCCAGCATTTT.

This clonotype appeared many times. V gene TRBV5-6 combines with J gene TRBJ1-2, with 9 positions matching TRBD1. Germline lookup yields CDR1 SGHDT and CDR2 YYEEEE. CDR3 length equals 12 residues. J was trimmed by 8 bases and V by 3 bases; bases with no gene match: 2. The CDR3 sequence is CASSYGQGGYTF. The CDR3 nucleotides read TGTGCCAGCAGCTACGGACAGGGGGGCTACACCTTC.

This clonotype has only one observation. The rearrangement uses TRBV7-2 and TRBJ2-3, with 10 bases aligning to TRBD2. Germline V CDR1 and CDR2: SGHTA, FQGNSA. The CDR3 consists of 18 residues. After removal of 1 base from V and 4 bases from J, the junction contained 11 bases not matched to a gene. The chain's CDR3 is CASSLGPWSSGRPDTQYF. The CDR3 nucleotides are TGTGCCAGCAGCTTAGGCCCTTGGAGTAGCGGGAGGCCAGATACGCAGTATTTT.

This clonotype came up many times. The rearrangement joins TRBV18 to TRBJ2-3; D is possibly TRBD1 or TRBD2 (5 bases each). Germline V gene lookup returns CDR1 KGHSH and CDR2 LQKENI. The CDR3 covers 15 residues. V was shortened by 2 bases and J by 0 bases, with 9 bases between the two germline ends. Here the CDR3 DNA reads TGTGCCAGCTCACCAAATGAGGGGAGCACAGATACGCAGTATTTT. The encoded protein is CASSPNEGSTDTQYF.

This clonotype has a count of ten or more. This rearrangement joins TRBV20-1 to TRBJ2-5, with D possibly matching TRBD1 (6 bases). V was shortened by 0 bases and J by 3 bases, with 11 bases between the two germline ends. CDR3 size: 14 residues. Looked up from germline, CDR1 is DFQATT and CDR2 is SNEGSKA (reference sequence). CDR3 loop: CSARDWTAKETQYF. The CDR3, as DNA: TGCAGTGCTAGAGATTGGACAGCCAAAGAGACCCAGTACTTC.

This clonotype was recorded many times. The chain links TRBV28 to TRBJ1-2; possible D gene TRBD1, 5 bases. V was clipped by 3 bases and J by 8 bases, with 16 bases between them. Per germline, CDR1 MDHEN and CDR2 SYDVKM. The CDR3 length is 14 residues. The CDR3 loop is CASSLWSGSGGYTF. CDR3 in DNA: TGTGCCAGCAGTTTGTGGTCAGGGTCGGGCGGCTACACCTTC.

This clonotype came up many times. The chain carries TRBV3-1 and TRBJ1-6; D unresolved. Trimming pared 0 bases from V and 7 bases from J, leaving 10 bases between. This CDR3 contains 15 residues. CDR1 is LGHDT, CDR2 YNNKEL, per germline (reference sequence). This CDR3 is CASSQDWAQNSPLHF. In DNA form, the CDR3 reads TGTGCCAGCAGCCAAGATTGGGCCCAAAATTCACCCCTCCACTTT.

This clonotype was recorded many times. The CDR3 nucleotides are TGTGCCACCAGCAGGGAAACAGGGGCCGCGGCGGGCCAGCAGTACTTC. It encodes CATSRETGAAAGQQYF. The chain employs TRBV15 and TRBJ2-7; the match to TRBD1 covers 7 bases. The V gene's germline CDR1 is LNHNV and CDR2 YYDKDF (reference sequence). Trimming took 3 bases from V and 8 from J; bases not matched to a gene: 16. The CDR3 totals 16 residues.

This clonotype occurred many times. This chain links TRBV6-1 with TRBJ2-5, with 8 nucleotides matching TRBD2. This CDR3 region has 19 residues. The V and J ends lost 4 bases and 7 bases, in that order; junction bases with no gene match: 23. CDR1 and CDR2 (germline): MNHNS, SASEGT. The CDR3 nucleotides read TGTGCCAGCAGTGCATCCCGGGAGGGGATAATCGAGGTTCGGCTGACCCAGTACTTC. The encoded protein is CASSASREGIIEVRLTQYF.

This clonotype was recorded a few times. The chain employs TRBV7-2 and TRBJ1-6, with no clear D. The germline V and J ends were trimmed by 5 bases and 10 bases, with 12 bases remaining between them. The CDR3 covers 13 residues. Germline loops: CDR1 SGHTA, CDR2 FQGNSA. Here the CDR3 DNA reads TGTGCCAGCAGCCCCTCACGTAGCTCACCCCTCCACTTT. It translates to CASSPSRSSPLHF.

This clonotype has ten or more counts. This rearrangement joins TRBV24-1 to TRBJ2-5, with 7 bases matching TRBD1. J lost 7 bases, V lost 3 bases, and 7 bases had no gene match. In germline, CDR1 is KGHDR, CDR2 SFDVKD. CDR3 length: 14 amino acids. CDR3 loop: CATSDPRQGVTQYF. Written as DNA, the CDR3 is TGTGCCACCAGTGATCCCAGGCAGGGGGTGACCCAGTACTTC.

This clonotype has a count of ten or more. The CDR3: CASSQVGLQETQYF. The CDR3 nucleotides read TGTGCCAGCAGCCAAGTGGGCCTTCAAGAGACCCAGTACTTC. V usage is TRBV4-2 and J usage is TRBJ2-5; D not resolved. From germline, CDR1 is LGHNA and CDR2 YNFKEQ. The ends were cut back, 1 base at V and 2 bases at J, with 8 bases in the middle. The CDR3 covers 14 residues.

This clonotype was detected many times. The chain carries TRBV20-1 and TRBJ2-5; TRBD1 matches 9 bases. The length of the CDR3 is 16 residues. V lost 3 bases to trimming and J lost 5 bases; unmatched junction nucleotides: 13. Germline loops: CDR1 DFQATT, CDR2 SNEGSKA (reference sequence). CDR3 nucleotides: TGCAGTGCTAGGGCCTCGACAGGGGGTCGAGGGGAGACCCAGTACTTC. Translation: CSARASTGGRGETQYF.

This clonotype was found many times. The CDR3 loop reads CSARPVGDIEETQYF. In nucleotides, the CDR3 is TGCAGTGCTAGACCGGTGGGGGACATTGAAGAGACCCAGTACTTC. This sequence joins TRBV20-1 and TRBJ2-5, with D possibly TRBD1 on 6 matching bases. V lost 2 bases and J lost 3, with 16 bases in between. The length of the CDR3 is 15 residues. Germline CDR1 and CDR2: DFQATT and SNEGSKA (reference sequence).

This clonotype has just a few counts. This chain links TRBV10-2 with TRBJ2-4, with D perhaps TRBD1 (8 bases). Per the germline V gene, CDR1 is WSHSY and CDR2 is SAAADI. Between the trimmed V and J ends, which lost 5 bases and 8 bases, there was a span of 13 bases. CDR3 length: 13 residues. CDR3 region: CASSRTGGDIQYF. The CDR3 region has the DNA TGCGCCAGCAGTAGAACAGGGGGGGACATTCAGTACTTC.